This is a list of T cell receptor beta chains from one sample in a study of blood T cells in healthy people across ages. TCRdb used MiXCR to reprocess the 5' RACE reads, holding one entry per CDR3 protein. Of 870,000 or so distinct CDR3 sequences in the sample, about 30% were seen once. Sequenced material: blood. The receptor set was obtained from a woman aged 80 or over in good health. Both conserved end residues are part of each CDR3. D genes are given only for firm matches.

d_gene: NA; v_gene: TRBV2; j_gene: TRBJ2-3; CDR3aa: CASSGQIYTDTQYF
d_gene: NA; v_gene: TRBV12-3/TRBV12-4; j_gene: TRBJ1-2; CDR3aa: CASSSNTNYGYTF
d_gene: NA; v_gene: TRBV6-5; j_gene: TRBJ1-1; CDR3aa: CASSGHGGTEAFF
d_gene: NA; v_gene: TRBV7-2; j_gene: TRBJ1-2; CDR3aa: CASIPQTANYGYTF
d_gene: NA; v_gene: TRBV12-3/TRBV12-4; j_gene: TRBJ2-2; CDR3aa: CASSLGGTGTGELFF
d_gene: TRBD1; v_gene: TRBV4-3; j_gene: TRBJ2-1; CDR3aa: CASSPWQGDYNEQFF
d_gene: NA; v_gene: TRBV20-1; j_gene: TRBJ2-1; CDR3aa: CSARDYDLGRAGYGETQFF
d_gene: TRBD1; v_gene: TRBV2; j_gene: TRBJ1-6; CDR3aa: CASGFPRGQGEKNNSPLHF
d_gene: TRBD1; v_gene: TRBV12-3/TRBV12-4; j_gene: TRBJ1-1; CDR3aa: CASSSTTGVTEAFF
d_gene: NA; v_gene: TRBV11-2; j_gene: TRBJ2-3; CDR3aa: CASTTGVTDTQYF
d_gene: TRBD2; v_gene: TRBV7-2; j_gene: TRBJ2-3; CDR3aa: CASSPKGASGGPNTQYF
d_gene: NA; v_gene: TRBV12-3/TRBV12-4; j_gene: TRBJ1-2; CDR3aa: CASSLGDRSPGYTF
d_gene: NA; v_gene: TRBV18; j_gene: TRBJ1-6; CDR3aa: CASSPADHSNSPLHF
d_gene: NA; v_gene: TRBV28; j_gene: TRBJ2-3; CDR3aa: CASRRLGLATDTQYF
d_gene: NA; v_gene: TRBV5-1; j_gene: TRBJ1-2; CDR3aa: CASSLLTTDYGYTF
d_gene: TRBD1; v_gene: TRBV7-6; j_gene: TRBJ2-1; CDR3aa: CASSLMTGDNEQFF
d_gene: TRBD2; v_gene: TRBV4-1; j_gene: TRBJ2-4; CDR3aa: CASSRGPTSGGAGNIQYF
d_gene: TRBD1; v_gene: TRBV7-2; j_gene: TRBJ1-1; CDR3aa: CASSPQGGVNTEAFF
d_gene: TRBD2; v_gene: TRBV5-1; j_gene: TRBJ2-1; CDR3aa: CASSPGTKSEQFF
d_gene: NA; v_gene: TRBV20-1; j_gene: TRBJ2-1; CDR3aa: CSGATVRLYNEQFF
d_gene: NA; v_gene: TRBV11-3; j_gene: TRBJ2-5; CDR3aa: CASSLDNRAGETQYF
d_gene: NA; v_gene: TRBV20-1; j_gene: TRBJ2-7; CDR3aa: CSAPWLGEQYF
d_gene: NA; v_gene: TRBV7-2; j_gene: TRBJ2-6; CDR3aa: CASSKRHSGANVLTF
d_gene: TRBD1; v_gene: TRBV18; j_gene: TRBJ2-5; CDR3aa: CASSPTRTLTGGRETQYF
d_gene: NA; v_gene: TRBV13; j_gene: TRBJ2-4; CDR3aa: CASSPGGRGTNIQYF
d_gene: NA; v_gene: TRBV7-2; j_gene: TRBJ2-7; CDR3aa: CASSLVGSSSGTSYEQYF
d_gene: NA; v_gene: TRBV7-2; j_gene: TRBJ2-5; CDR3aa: CASSLARQETQYF
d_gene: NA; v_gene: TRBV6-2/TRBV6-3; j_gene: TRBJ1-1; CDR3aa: CASSYSRTEPETKAFF